This TCR beta chain is from a study of regulatory T cells in long-lasting Graves disease. Stated time point: newly diagnosed GD, antithyroid drugs for less than 3 months. Extracted RNA from PBMCs served as the source of the TCR library. With regard to this clonotype: As yet, its antigen is unknown.

Building of the TCR beta libraries involved iRepertoire HTBI primers and Arm-PCR of CDR3 regions. Each CDR3 protein gets one entry after TCRdb re-called the multiplex PCR reads with MiXCR. This table has 350,000 to 550,000 distinct CDR3 sequences, 14% appearing once. Whole-study results and caveats: TRBV28, TRBJ1-2 and TRBJ2-5 were favored in persistent disease.

Looked up from germline, CDR1 is SEHNR and CDR2 is FQNEAQ (reference sequence). V lost 5 bases to trimming and J lost 3 bases; unmatched junction nucleotides: 6. The CDR3 is 14 amino acids. The same sample was also studied in work on T cells in Graves' hyperthyroidism and ophthalmopathy.

The sequencing used peripheral blood mononuclear cells (PBMCs), collected at new diagnosis, from a patient treated with antithyroid drugs. The chain carries TRBV7-9 and TRBJ1-1, with 7 bases aligning to TRBD1. The receptor was derived from a woman between 50 and 59 years old with Graves disease. CDR3 region: CASSQTTGDTEAFF. CDR3 in DNA: TGTGCCAGCAGCCAAACAACAGGGGACACTGAAGCTTTCTTT.